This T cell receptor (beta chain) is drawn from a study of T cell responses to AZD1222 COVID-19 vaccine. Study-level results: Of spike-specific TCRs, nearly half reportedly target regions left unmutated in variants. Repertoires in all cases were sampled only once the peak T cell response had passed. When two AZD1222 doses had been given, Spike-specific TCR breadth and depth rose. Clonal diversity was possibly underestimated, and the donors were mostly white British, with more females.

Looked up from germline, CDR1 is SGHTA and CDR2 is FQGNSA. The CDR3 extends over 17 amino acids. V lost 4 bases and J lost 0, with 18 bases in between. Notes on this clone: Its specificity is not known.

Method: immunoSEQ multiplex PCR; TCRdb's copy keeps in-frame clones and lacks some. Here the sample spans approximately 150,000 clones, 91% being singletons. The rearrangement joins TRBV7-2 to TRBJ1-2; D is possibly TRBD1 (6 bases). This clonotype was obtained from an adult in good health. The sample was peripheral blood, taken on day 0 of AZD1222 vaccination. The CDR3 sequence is CASSSDRGGRSNYGYTF. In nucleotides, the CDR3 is TGTGCCAGCAGCTCTGACCGGGGGGGCAGGTCTAACTATGGCTACACCTTC. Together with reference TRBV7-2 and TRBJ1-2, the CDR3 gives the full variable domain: GAGVSQSPSNKVTEKGKDVELRCDPISGHTALYWYRQSLGQGLEFLIYFQGNSAPDKSGLPSDRFSAERTGGSVSTLTIQRTQQEDSAVYLCASSSDRGGRSNYGYTFGSGTRLTVV.